The sequence of this TCR beta chain was determined in a study of control samples from healthy donors and cancer patients. The table lists this clone with a few counts. Measured with immunoSEQ multiplex PCR; TCRdb has only the in-frame clones, and not every one. The sample yields around 140,000 clones, around 92% seen once. CDR1 and CDR2 from the germline V gene are MNHEY and SMNVEV (reference sequence). The CDR3 extends over 14 amino acids. V lost 6 bases and J lost 6, with 14 bases in between. The J gene is TRBJ1-4, the V gene TRBV27, with D possibly matching TRBD1 (6 bases). This TCR came from a man aged 50 to 60 with head and neck cancer. The specimen sequenced was PBMCs. The DNA for the CDR3 is TGTGCCAGCAGACTTACAGGGATGGATGAAAAACTGTTTTTT. It specifies CASRLTGMDEKLFF. The full variable domain, its missing parts supplied by reference TRBV27 and TRBJ1-4, is EAQVTQNPRYLITVTGKKLTVTCSQNMNHEYMSWYRQDPGLGLRQIYYSMNVEVTDKGDVPEGYKVSRKEKRNFPLILESPSPNQTSLYFCASRLTGMDEKLFFGSGTQLSVL.